These 28 T cell receptor beta chains came from one sample sequenced in a study of control samples from healthy donors and cancer patients. Profiled with immunoSEQ multiplex PCR; TCRdb holds only in-frame clones, not every one. The table includes around 150,000 clones, approximately 86% detected once. Sequenced: blood. The receptors originated from a man younger than 30 in good health.

This chain connects TRBV28 to TRBJ2-5; 8 positions match TRBD2. This CDR3 is built from 17 residues. Germline CDR1 MDHEN, CDR2 SYDVKM. The trim removed 6 bases at V and 7 bases at J, leaving 19 bases unmatched. The DNA of the CDR3 is TGTGCCAGCAGACGGGGGCGGGGGGAACCACCTCCAGGGACCCAGTACTTC. Translation: CASRRGRGEPPPGTQYF.

The chain is built from TRBV3-1 (or the pseudogene TRBV3-2) and TRBJ1-2; D ambiguous. CDR1 and CDR2 from the germline V gene are LGHDT and YNNKEL (reference sequence). V lost 2 bases, J lost 4 bases, and 5 bases lay in between. The CDR3 has 12 amino acids. CDR3: CASSQQAYGYTF. Written as DNA, the CDR3 is TGTGCCAGCAGCCAACAGGCCTATGGCTACACCTTC.

CDR3 amino acids: CATSGGAREQFF. In nucleotides, the CDR3 is TGTGCCACCAGCGGCGGGGCTCGAGAGCAGTTCTTC. The chain is built from TRBV24-1 and TRBJ2-1, with a tentative D call TRBD2 (6 bases). The V and J ends lost 7 bases and 10 bases respectively, with 13 bases between them. The germline gives CDR1 KGHDR, CDR2 SFDVKD. The CDR3 is made up of 12 amino acids.

This chain links TRBV29-1 with TRBJ2-3, with 7 bases lining up with TRBD2. The germline V gene encodes CDR1 SQVTM and CDR2 ANQGSEA. After removal of 6 bases from V and 3 bases from J, the junction contained 6 bases not matched to a gene. This CDR3 comprises 13 residues. The CDR3 coding sequence is TGCAGCGTCCGGTCTAGCGGAACAGATACGCAGTATTTT. Translation: CSVRSSGTDTQYF.

The rearrangement uses TRBV7-3 and TRBJ2-3; TRBD2 might be the D (7 bases). Germline V gives CDR1 SGHTA, CDR2 FQGTGA. The CDR3 is made up of 18 amino acids. V was pared by 5 bases and J by 4 bases, with 25 bases between. CDR3 sequence (DNA): TGTGCCAGCAGCCCTAGAGGAATGGAGCGGGGACATCCAGATACGCAGTATTTT. Its protein product is CASSPRGMERGHPDTQYF.

The gene calls are TRBV28 and TRBJ2-1, with D uncertain. This CDR3 is built from 14 residues. The V end was cut by 3 bases, the J end by 10 bases, with 16 bases between. Per the germline V gene, CDR1 is MDHEN and CDR2 is SYDVKM. CDR3 sequence: CASSFEAHGGEQFF. The DNA of the CDR3 is TGTGCCAGCAGTTTCGAAGCCCACGGTGGGGAGCAGTTCTTC.

This chain uses TRBV2 with TRBJ2-5, with TRBD2 matching 15 bases. Trimming took 5 bases from V and 1 from J; bases not matched to a gene: 8. Germline-derived CDR1 and CDR2 are SNHLY and FYNNEI. The CDR3 length is 18 residues. The CDR3 is CASSKGLAGGLTQETQYF. The CDR3 DNA follows: TGTGCCAGCAGTAAAGGACTAGCGGGGGGGTTGACCCAAGAGACCCAGTACTTC.

This rearrangement joins TRBV2 to TRBJ1-1; D perhaps matches TRBD1 (5 bases). CDR1 is SNHLY and CDR2 is FYNNEI in the germline V gene. This CDR3 contains 12 residues. V dropped 5 bases and J dropped 3 bases, with 7 bases sitting between them. The CDR3 sequence: CASSSGYTEAFF. The CDR3 nucleotides read TGTGCCAGCAGTTCAGGGTACACTGAAGCTTTCTTT.

The V call is TRBV6-4, the J call TRBJ2-1; perhaps TRBD1 as D (5 bases). The CDR3 is made up of 14 amino acids. Germline CDR1 reads MRHNA; CDR2 reads SNTAGT. Trimming removed 3 bases at V and 9 bases at J, with 15 bases between. This chain's CDR3 is CASSENQGWGEQFF. As DNA, the CDR3 is TGTGCCAGCAGTGAGAATCAGGGTTGGGGTGAGCAGTTCTTC.

Notes on this clone: An end of the junction does not agree with germline; a read error may underlie this. V gene TRBV12-3 or TRBV12-4 combines with J gene TRBJ2-2; D is undetermined. The CDR3 loop spans 13 amino acids. Written as DNA, the CDR3 is TGTGCCAGCCGTTTCTTCCCCACCGGGGAGCTGTTTTTT. Translation gives CASRFFPTGELFF.

The sample holds one count of this clone. The chain uses TRBV2 and TRBJ2-7; 7 bases are a match to TRBD1. Losses at the gene ends were 7 bases for V and 5 bases for J; bases not matched to a gene: 14. The germline gives CDR1 SNHLY, CDR2 FYNNEI. The CDR3 spans 15 residues. CDR3 in DNA: TGTGCCAGCAAGGGGCAGACAGGGACCTTCCACGAGCAGTACTTC. As protein: CASKGQTGTFHEQYF.

The V gene is TRBV7-2, the J gene TRBJ2-5, with D perhaps TRBD1 (6 bases). Germline values: CDR1 SGHTA, CDR2 FQGNSA. The V gene lost 5 bases and the J gene lost 5 bases, with 12 bases spanning the gap. CDR3 length: 13 amino acids. CDR3 residues: CASSPQGRETQYF. In nucleotides, the CDR3 is TGTGCCAGCAGCCCACAGGGTAGGGAGACCCAGTACTTC. Complete variable domain (other parts from reference TRBV7-2 and TRBJ2-5): GAGVSQSPSNKVTEKGKDVELRCDPISGHTALYWYRQSLGQGLEFLIYFQGNSAPDKSGLPSDRFSAERTGGSVSTLTIQRTQQEDSAVYLCASSPQGRETQYFGPGTRLLVL.

The V gene is TRBV9, the J gene TRBJ1-1; D unclear. V shed 0 bases and J shed 0 bases, with 9 bases lying between them. From germline, CDR1 is SGDLS and CDR2 YYNGEE. There are 15 residues in the CDR3. The chain's CDR3 is CASSVGAQMNTEAFF. CDR3 coding DNA: TGTGCCAGCAGCGTAGGAGCGCAGATGAACACTGAAGCTTTCTTT.

This clone was counted once. The chain couples TRBV5-6 to TRBJ2-5; no reliable D call. The germline V gene has CDR1 SGHDT and CDR2 YYEEEE. V lost 1 base and J 2 bases, leaving 9 bases between the germline ends. CDR3 length: 14 amino acids. The CDR3 region has the DNA TGTGCCAGCAGCTTGTTAGTCAGTCAAGAGACCCAGTACTTC. Translation gives CASSLLVSQETQYF. The full variable domain, in which reference TRBV5-6 and TRBJ2-5 provide the parts outside the CDR3, is DAGVTQSPTHLIKTRGQQVTLRCSPKSGHDTVSWYQQALGQGPQFIFQYYEEEERQRGNFPDRFSGHQFPNYSSELNVNALLLGDSALYLCASSLLVSQETQYFGPGTRLLVL.

The chain carries TRBV30 and TRBJ1-4; 7 bases agree with TRBD1. J lost 4 bases, V lost 7 bases, and 12 bases had no gene match. Germline V gives CDR1 GTSNPN, CDR2 SVGIG (reference sequence). The CDR3 spans 15 residues. The CDR3 protein is CASLPGQVHNEKLFF. The CDR3 nucleotides are TGTGCCTCGTTACCTGGACAGGTCCATAATGAAAAACTGTTTTTT. Full variable domain (rest looked up from reference TRBV30 and TRBJ1-4): SQTIHQWPATLVQPVGSPLSLECTVEGTSNPNLYWYRQAAGRGLQLLFYSVGIGQISSEVPQNLSASRPQDRQFILSSKKLLLSDSGFYLCASLPGQVHNEKLFFGSGTQLSVL.

The rearrangement uses TRBV5-1 and TRBJ1-6, with D perhaps TRBD1 (5 bases). The CDR3 runs to 14 residues. V was shortened by 0 bases and J by 10 bases, with 11 bases between the two germline ends. The germline V gene has CDR1 SGHRS and CDR2 YFSETQ. As DNA, the CDR3 is TGCGCCAGCAGCTTGGCGCAGGGAGAATCACCCCTCCACTTT. Protein sequence: CASSLAQGESPLHF.

The chain has TRBV4-1 and TRBJ2-2; weak D call: TRBD1 (6 bases). The germline V gene encodes CDR1 MGHRA and CDR2 YSYEKL. The CDR3 is 15 residues long. V lost 0 bases to trimming and J lost 1 base, with 6 bases between them. The CDR3 protein is CASSQEGGNTGELFF. DNA for the CDR3: TGCGCCAGCAGCCAAGAAGGGGGGAACACCGGGGAGCTGTTTTTT.

Worth noting for this clone: The same CDR3 arises from other DNA sequences in this sample as well. This chain links TRBV2 with TRBJ2-1; no clear D. Germline V gives CDR1 SNHLY, CDR2 FYNNEI. CDR3 length: 13 residues. V lost 1 base and J lost 5, with 6 bases in between. CDR3 sequence: CASSEGLNNEQFF. CDR3 nucleotide sequence: TGTGCCAGCAGTGAAGGGCTAAACAATGAGCAGTTCTTC.

The gene calls are TRBV7-2 and TRBJ2-5; 10 nucleotides match TRBD2. The CDR3 covers 18 residues. Looked up from germline, CDR1 is SGHTA and CDR2 is FQGNSA. V shed 5 bases and J 4 bases; nucleotides not matched to a gene: 16. The CDR3 loop reads CASSPYPSGGHIGETQYF. DNA for the CDR3: TGTGCCAGCAGCCCATACCCTAGCGGGGGCCACATAGGAGAGACCCAGTACTTC.

The CDR3 spells CASSAYSNQPQHF. For the CDR3, the DNA is TGTGCCAGTTCAGCTTATAGCAATCAGCCCCAGCATTTT. The chain employs TRBV19 and TRBJ1-5; D is uncertain. Germline V gene lookup returns CDR1 LNHDA and CDR2 SQIVND (reference sequence). The CDR3 loop spans 13 amino acids. The V gene lost 8 bases and the J gene lost 0 bases, with 8 bases spanning the gap.

The V gene is TRBV19, the J gene TRBJ2-7; D is possibly TRBD1 or TRBD2 (5 bases each). This CDR3 has 13 residues. Germline CDR1 reads LNHDA; CDR2 reads SQIVND (reference sequence). V lost 3 bases to trimming and J lost 7 bases, with 13 bases between them. CDR3 nucleotide sequence: TGTGCCAGTAGTATGGGCCGGGGACGGGAGCAGTACTTC. This sequence encodes CASSMGRGREQYF.

V and J are TRBV7-3 and TRBJ1-6, with 8 bases matching TRBD1. The germline V gene has CDR1 SGHTA and CDR2 FQGTGA. The length of the CDR3 is 15 residues. Losses at the gene ends were 0 bases for V and 10 bases for J; bases not matched to a gene: 5. DNA of the CDR3: TGTGCCAGCAGCTTAACCGGGACAGGTAGCTCACCCCTCCACTTT. This encodes CASSLTGTGSSPLHF.

This sequence joins TRBV4-2 and TRBJ1-2; weak D call: TRBD1 (6 bases). In germline, CDR1 is LGHNA, CDR2 YNFKEQ. The V gene lost 0 bases and the J gene lost 5 bases, with 13 bases spanning the gap. The CDR3 spans 15 residues. As DNA, the CDR3 is TGTGCCAGCAGCCAAGAGCTCACAGGGCTTTATGGCTACACCTTC. This translates into CASSQELTGLYGYTF.

The chain combines TRBV24-1 with TRBJ1-2; D ambiguous. Trimming removed 7 bases at V and 3 bases at J, with 11 bases between. In germline, CDR1 is KGHDR, CDR2 SFDVKD. CDR3 length equals 13 residues. For the CDR3, the DNA is TGTGCCACCAGAGCCAATGGCGACTATGGCTACACCTTC. It codes for CATRANGDYGYTF.

The chain uses TRBV19 and TRBJ2-5; no clear D. The germline CDR1 and CDR2 sequences are LNHDA and SQIVND (reference sequence). The V end was cut by 0 bases, the J end by 4 bases, with 9 bases between. The CDR3 extends over 14 amino acids. CDR3 in DNA: TGTGCCAGTAGTATAGATCCAACTGGAGAGACCCAGTACTTC. Amino acid sequence: CASSIDPTGETQYF.

CDR3 bases: TGTGCCTGGAGCGGACAAGGGACTGAAGCTTTCTTT. Its translation is CAWSGQGTEAFF. The chain uses TRBV30 and TRBJ1-1; possible D gene TRBD1, 5 bases. This CDR3 comprises 12 residues. CDR1 and CDR2 from the germline V gene are GTSNPN and SVGIG (reference sequence). V was shortened by 3 bases and J by 5 bases, with 10 bases between the two germline ends.

The chain is built from TRBV7-3 and TRBJ2-1, with D uncertain. The length of the CDR3 is 15 residues. CDR1 SGHTA and CDR2 FQGTGA come from the germline V gene. Trimming shortened V by 2 bases and J by 3 bases, and 11 bases separated the two germline ends. Written as DNA, the CDR3 is TGTGCCAGCAGCTTAGAACCCACGGACTACAATGAGCAGTTCTTC. It specifies CASSLEPTDYNEQFF.

The table lists this clone with a count of one. V usage is TRBV19 and J usage is TRBJ1-1, with unresolved D. CDR3 length equals 12 residues. V lost 2 bases and J 7 bases, leaving 8 bases between the germline ends. In germline, CDR1 is LNHDA, CDR2 SQIVND (reference sequence). The CDR3 sequence: CASSIPPYEAFF. CDR3 nucleotide sequence: TGTGCCAGTAGTATACCTCCCTATGAAGCTTTCTTT.